One sample yielded the 17 T cell receptor beta chains listed below, sequenced in a study of CD8 T cells in Susac syndrome. RNA amounts of about 0.5 to 1 ug underwent reverse transcription with random hexamers. MiXCR was run by TCRdb on the immunoSEQ multiplex PCR reads, yielding one entry per CDR3 protein. Among almost 450,000 distinct CDR3 sequences, roughly 85% were seen once, and the ten largest hold about 0.12%. The sequencing sample was made of CD8+ T cells from PBMCs. The origin of the receptors is a human donor with multiple sclerosis.

The chain uses TRBV6-5 and TRBJ2-7; D gene unclear. The V and J ends lost 2 bases and 4 bases respectively, with 21 bases between them. This CDR3 contains 17 residues. Germline CDR1 MNHEY, CDR2 SVGAGI. The CDR3 protein is CASSYVKGPNTRYEQYF. The CDR3, as DNA: TGTGCCAGCAGTTACGTGAAAGGGCCCAATACCCGTTACGAGCAGTACTTC.

The gene calls are TRBV5-1 and TRBJ2-1, with TRBD1 identical over 10 bases. V shed 0 bases and J 4 bases; nucleotides not matched to a gene: 7. CDR1 is SGHRS and CDR2 is YFSETQ in the germline V gene. The CDR3 is 17 amino acids. CDR3: CASSLGTGGTFYNEQFF. The CDR3 DNA sequence: TGCGCCAGCAGCTTGGGGACAGGGGGTACCTTTTACAATGAGCAGTTCTTC.

The J gene is TRBJ2-3, the V gene TRBV20-1, with 11 bases identical to TRBD1. V trimming: 5 bases; J trimming: 6 bases; junction bases outside the gene matches: 7. CDR1 DFQATT and CDR2 SNEGSKA come from the germline V gene (reference sequence). This CDR3 contains 14 residues. CDR3 sequence: CSASGQGVWDTQYF. CDR3 DNA sequence: TGCAGTGCTTCGGGACAGGGGGTCTGGGATACGCAGTATTTT.

CDR3 amino acids: CASSLAPGQSQETQYF. The CDR3 DNA reads TGTGCCAGCAGCTTAGCGCCGGGACAGTCCCAAGAGACCCAGTACTTC. The V and J genes are TRBV7-8 and TRBJ2-5, with 7 bases lining up with TRBD1. There are 16 residues in the CDR3. Germline values: CDR1 SGHVS, CDR2 FQNEAQ. V dropped 0 bases and J dropped 1; count of bases not matched to a gene: 5.

The J gene is TRBJ1-1, the V gene TRBV29-1; D uncertain. The CDR3 is 10 residues long. The germline V gene has CDR1 SQVTM and CDR2 ANQGSEA. Deletions cut 4 bases from V and 5 bases from J, with 5 bases between. The CDR3 DNA reads TGCAGCGTTGTTCGGACTGAAGCTTTCTTT. The encoded protein is CSVVRTEAFF. Complete variable domain (other parts from reference TRBV29-1 and TRBJ1-1): SAVISQKPSRDICQRGTSLTIQCQVDSQVTMMFWYRQQPGQSLTLIATANQGSEATYESGFVIDKFPISRPNLTFSTLTVSNMSPEDSSIYLCSVVRTEAFFGQGTRLTVV.

V usage is TRBV30 and J usage is TRBJ1-1, with 10 positions matching TRBD1. Germline V gene data show CDR1 as GTSNPN and CDR2 as SVGIG (reference sequence). This CDR3 comprises 13 residues. V shed 5 bases, J shed 5 bases, and the junction held 5 bases outside the gene matches. CDR3 coding DNA: TGTGCCTGGTTGGACAGGGGGTTTACTGAAGCTTTCTTT. This sequence encodes CAWLDRGFTEAFF.

As DNA, the CDR3 is TGCAGTGCAACGGATCCAGGGGGGAGCTCCTACAATGAGCAGTTCTTC. It specifies CSATDPGGSSYNEQFF. The chain combines TRBV20-1 with TRBJ2-1, with a tentative D call TRBD1 (7 bases). Deletions cut 6 bases from V and 0 bases from J, with 18 bases between. The CDR3 length is 16 residues. Germline lookup yields CDR1 DFQATT and CDR2 SNEGSKA (reference sequence).

A single count supports this clonotype. The chain employs TRBV11-2 and TRBJ2-7, with 8 nucleotides matching TRBD1. Losses at the gene ends were 5 bases for V and 5 bases for J; bases not matched to a gene: 14. The CDR3 runs 16 residues. Germline assignment: CDR1 SGHAT and CDR2 FQNNGV. The CDR3 sequence: CASSLPIYRTGNEQYF. The CDR3 bases are TGTGCCAGCAGCCTCCCCATCTATCGGACAGGGAACGAGCAGTACTTC.

V is TRBV29-1 and J is TRBJ2-2; D not certain. The CDR3 is 13 amino acids. CDR1 SQVTM and CDR2 ANQGSEA come from the germline V gene. Deletions cut 7 bases from V and 4 bases from J, with 13 bases between. As DNA, the CDR3 is TGCAGCGGCTATTCCGACGGCACCGGGGAGCTGTTTTTT. Translated: CSGYSDGTGELFF.

The chain combines TRBV6-5 with TRBJ2-7, with TRBD2 matching over 8 bases. V shed 7 bases and J 2 bases; nucleotides not matched to a gene: 7. The CDR3 is 14 amino acids. The germline V gene has CDR1 MNHEY and CDR2 SVGAGI. CDR3 nucleotides: TGTGCCAGCAACCTAGCGGGCCCCGCCTACGAGCAGTACTTC. This sequence encodes CASNLAGPAYEQYF.

This clonotype occurred once. V usage is TRBV29-1 and J usage is TRBJ1-2, with TRBD1 matching 7 bases. The CDR3 runs 13 residues. V gave up 6 bases and J gave up 2 bases; unmatched junction bases: 6. The germline CDR1 and CDR2 sequences are SQVTM and ANQGSEA. The CDR3 here is CSVGDSFNYGYTF. The CDR3 DNA is TGCAGCGTAGGGGACAGTTTCAACTATGGCTACACCTTC. Variable domain in full (rest from reference TRBV29-1 and TRBJ1-2): SAVISQKPSRDICQRGTSLTIQCQVDSQVTMMFWYRQQPGQSLTLIATANQGSEATYESGFVIDKFPISRPNLTFSTLTVSNMSPEDSSIYLCSVGDSFNYGYTFGSGTRLTVV.

The chain employs TRBV29-1 and TRBJ1-1; 9 positions agree with TRBD1. Per the germline V gene, CDR1 is SQVTM and CDR2 is ANQGSEA. Trimming took 3 bases from V and 5 from J; bases not matched to a gene: 7. This CDR3 contains 14 residues. The chain's CDR3 is CSVDVGQGGTEAFF. The CDR3, as DNA: TGCAGCGTTGACGTGGGACAGGGAGGGACTGAAGCTTTCTTT. Based on the CDR3 plus reference TRBV29-1 and TRBJ1-1, the full variable domain is SAVISQKPSRDICQRGTSLTIQCQVDSQVTMMFWYRQQPGQSLTLIATANQGSEATYESGFVIDKFPISRPNLTFSTLTVSNMSPEDSSIYLCSVDVGQGGTEAFFGQGTRLTVV.

The sample holds a few counts of this clonotype. V and J are TRBV12-3 or TRBV12-4 and TRBJ2-1; D call uncertain. The length of the CDR3 is 12 residues. The V end lost 2 bases, the J end lost 5 bases, and 4 bases lay between the germline ends. The CDR3 here is CASSLSHNEQFF. The CDR3 DNA is TGTGCCAGCAGTTTATCTCACAATGAGCAGTTCTTC.

The V gene is TRBV5-1, the J gene TRBJ2-1; D is perhaps TRBD1 or TRBD2 (5 bases each). The CDR3 is made up of 16 amino acids. Trimming left V 4 bases short and J 3 bases short, with 17 bases between. The germline CDR1 and CDR2 sequences are SGHRS and YFSETQ. For the CDR3, the DNA is TGCGCCAGCAGCGAAATCCCGGGGCAGAACTACAATGAGCAGTTCTTC. Amino acids: CASSEIPGQNYNEQFF.

The chain carries TRBV11-2 and TRBJ2-7; D perhaps matches TRBD1 (5 bases). This CDR3 spans 13 amino acids. Deletions cut 5 bases from V and 4 bases from J, with 12 bases between. Germline V gene sequence: CDR1 SGHAT, CDR2 FQNNGV. CDR3 sequence reads: CASSPLDTYEQYF. The CDR3 nucleotides read TGTGCCAGCAGCCCACTGGACACTTACGAGCAGTACTTC.

This clonotype was detected a few times. The J gene is TRBJ2-1, the V gene TRBV27, with D perhaps TRBD2 (5 bases). CDR1 and CDR2 (germline): MNHEY, SMNVEV (reference sequence). This CDR3 is 14 amino acids long. V dropped 9 bases and J dropped 0 bases, with 12 bases sitting between them. CDR3 in DNA: TGTGCCAGTAGGACTTTAAGCTCCTACAATGAGCAGTTCTTC. Translating gives CASRTLSSYNEQFF.

This chain uses TRBV27 with TRBJ1-5; 8 positions agree with TRBD1. Germline values: CDR1 MNHEY, CDR2 SMNVEV (reference sequence). The CDR3 sequence is 21 residues long. The V gene end was trimmed by 2 bases and the J gene end by 0 bases; junction bases not matched to a gene: 18. The DNA of the CDR3 is TGTGCCAGCAGTTTAACAGCTCAGGGGGCTCACCGGTTTTATAGCAATCAGCCCCAGCATTTT. Encoded protein: CASSLTAQGAHRFYSNQPQHF.